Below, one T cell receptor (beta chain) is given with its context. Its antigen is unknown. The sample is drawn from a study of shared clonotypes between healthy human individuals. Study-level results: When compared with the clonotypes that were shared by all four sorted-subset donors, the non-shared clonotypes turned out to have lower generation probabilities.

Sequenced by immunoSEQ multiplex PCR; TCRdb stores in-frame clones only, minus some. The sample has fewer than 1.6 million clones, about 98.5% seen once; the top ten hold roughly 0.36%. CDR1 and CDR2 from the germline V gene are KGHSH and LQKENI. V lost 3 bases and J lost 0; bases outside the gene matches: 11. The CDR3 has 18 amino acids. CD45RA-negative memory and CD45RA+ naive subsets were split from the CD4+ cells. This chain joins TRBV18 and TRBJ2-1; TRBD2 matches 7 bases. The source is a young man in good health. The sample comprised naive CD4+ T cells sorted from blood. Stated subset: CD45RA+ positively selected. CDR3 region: CASSPRLADDLSYNEQFF. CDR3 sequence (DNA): TGTGCCAGCTCACCGCGGCTAGCGGATGACCTCTCCTACAATGAGCAGTTCTTC.